This TCR beta chain is drawn from a study of control samples from healthy donors and cancer patients. Produced via immunoSEQ multiplex PCR; TCRdb's table is partial and in-frame only. Of about 160,000 clones in the sample, about 95% were seen once. V lost 0 bases to trimming and J lost 5 bases; unmatched junction nucleotides: 2. The CDR3 is 14 amino acids. Germline assignment: CDR1 ENHRY and CDR2 SYGVKD. The sample was PBMCs. This sequence originates from a man aged 60 to 69 with colorectal cancer. The rearrangement joins TRBV10-3 to TRBJ2-3, with 7 nucleotides matching TRBD1. CDR3 in amino acids: CAISESGGLDTQYF. The CDR3 coding sequence is TGTGCCATCAGTGAGTCAGGGGGCCTAGATACGCAGTATTTT.